A single sample gave rise to the 28 T cell receptor beta chains below, sequenced in a study of vaccination effects on CD4 cells after COVID-19. Which antigens these TCRs recognize remains unknown. Sequencing in the ViraFEST assay came after antigen-specific CD4+ T cells had been expanded with viral peptide pools, which were used to stimulate PBMC. Scientists isolated CD4+ T cells after an approximately ten-day culture period ended. Using immunoSEQ multiplex PCR, the repertoire was profiled, and TCRdb retains in-frame clones only, with some absent. The data hold around 79,000 clones, with 74% observed a single time. The sample in question was CD4+ T cells from PBMCs cultured with HCoV-229E spike peptides, obtained before COVID-19 vaccination. These receptors originate from a human donor who received a COVID-19 vaccine.

The chain employs TRBV18 and TRBJ2-7, with 7 bases that match TRBD1. The CDR3 totals 12 residues. The V gene's germline CDR1 is KGHSH and CDR2 LQKENI. V lost 5 bases and J lost 5; bases outside the gene matches: 3. The CDR3 sequence: CASSTTGNEQYV. The CDR3, as DNA: TGTGCCAGCTCAACGACAGGGAACGAGCAGTACGTC.

In this sample, this clone turned up once. V is TRBV5-8 and J is TRBJ2-7; the D is unclear. CDR3 length equals 17 residues. CDR1 and CDR2 from the germline V gene are SGHTS and YDEGEE. With 4 bases removed from V and 2 bases from J, the gap between germline ends came to 22 bases. CDR3 nucleotide sequence: TGTGCCAGCAGCCAAGGATATTATGTGGGCCGAGCCTACGAGCAGTACGTC. Protein: CASSQGYYVGRAYEQYV.

V is TRBV30 and J is TRBJ2-3, with a possible D match to TRBD2 (5 bases). There are 15 residues in the CDR3. V gave up 0 bases and J gave up 2 bases, with 12 bases separating them. Germline values: CDR1 GTSNPN, CDR2 SVGIG (reference sequence). The DNA for the CDR3 is TGTGCCTGGAGTGTACGGGGTCTCCACACAGATACGCAGTATTTT. Translating gives CAWSVRGLHTDTQYF.

This chain connects TRBV24-1 to TRBJ1-4, with no clear D. There are 15 residues in the CDR3. V lost 5 bases, J lost 8 bases, and 17 bases lay in between. Germline CDR1 KGHDR, CDR2 SFDVKD. CDR3 DNA sequence: TGTGCCACCAGTGGGTCGGGCCCCGGCGTCGAAAAACTGTTTTTT. Its translation is CATSGSGPGVEKLFF.

This clone was counted between two and nine times. The gene calls are TRBV6-1 and TRBJ1-2; D call uncertain. CDR3 size: 18 residues. Trimming removed 0 bases at V and 6 bases at J, with 23 bases between. In germline, CDR1 is MNHNS, CDR2 SASEGT. Here the CDR3 DNA reads TGTGCCAGCAGTGAAGCGTATCTGCGGGCAGGCCTAAGGGATGGCTACACCTTC. As protein: CASSEAYLRAGLRDGYTF.

The chain links TRBV7-2 to TRBJ2-3, with 10 positions matching TRBD2. Looked up from germline, CDR1 is SGHTA and CDR2 is FQGNSA. V shed 4 bases, J shed 2 bases, and the junction held 6 bases outside the gene matches. The CDR3 runs to 16 residues. The CDR3 DNA sequence: TGTGCCAGCAGCTATGGGACTAGCGCTTACACAGATACGCAGTATTTT. Its protein is CASSYGTSAYTDTQYF.

This clone occurred a few times. The genes are TRBV7-3 and TRBJ2-3; no clear D. Germline lookup yields CDR1 SGHTA and CDR2 FQGTGA. V was shortened by 2 bases and J by 3 bases, with 6 bases between the two germline ends. The CDR3 is 13 amino acids. CDR3 sequence: CASSLRPTDTQYF. The CDR3 region has the DNA TGTGCCAGCAGCTTACGCCCTACAGATACGCAGTATTTT.

The chain carries TRBV6-1 and TRBJ1-1; no clear D. CDR3 length: 11 residues. The ends were cut back, 3 bases at V and 7 bases at J, with 6 bases in the middle. CDR1 and CDR2 (germline): MNHNS, SASEGT. CDR3 loop: CASSDQYEAFF. CDR3 DNA sequence: TGTGCCAGCAGTGACCAGTATGAAGCTTTCTTT.

This clone was detected only once. The chain employs TRBV5-1 and TRBJ2-6, with a weak D call TRBD1 (6 bases). This CDR3 contains 17 residues. The germline V gene has CDR1 SGHRS and CDR2 YFSETQ. Trimming took off 4 bases at V and 2 bases at J, with 16 bases between the two ends. This CDR3 reads CASSGLQGRAGANVLTF. The CDR3 DNA reads as TGCGCCAGCAGCGGGCTACAGGGAAGGGCTGGGGCCAACGTCCTGACTTTC.

V gene TRBV7-6 combines with J gene TRBJ2-3; no clear D gene. This CDR3 has 11 amino acids. Germline V gene sequence: CDR1 SGHVS, CDR2 FNYEAQ. The V and J ends lost 4 bases and 2 bases respectively, with 1 base between them. DNA for the CDR3: TGTGCCAGCAGCTACACAGATACGCAGTATTTT. As protein: CASSYTDTQYF.

V is TRBV14 and J is TRBJ2-4, with D uncertain. Germline V gives CDR1 SGHDN, CDR2 FVKESK. V lost 4 bases and J 5 bases, leaving 12 bases between the germline ends. The CDR3 runs to 14 residues. CDR3 in DNA: TGTGCCAGCAGCCCCACACGGCTACAAAACATTCAGTACTTC. This sequence encodes CASSPTRLQNIQYF.

CDR3 in amino acids: CASSLVAGRSNTEAFF. The CDR3 nucleotides read TGCGCCAGCAGCTTGGTAGCTGGGAGATCCAACACTGAAGCTTTCTTT. The genes are TRBV5-1 and TRBJ1-1; D is ambiguous. Germline assignment: CDR1 SGHRS and CDR2 YFSETQ. This CDR3 contains 16 residues. V was shortened by 0 bases and J by 2 bases, with 14 bases between the two germline ends. The whole variable domain, remainder taken from reference TRBV5-1 and TRBJ1-1, is KAGVTQTPRYLIKTRGQQVTLSCSPISGHRSVSWYQQTPGQGLQFLFEYFSETQRNKGNFPGRFSGRQFSNSRSEMNVSTLELGDSALYLCASSLVAGRSNTEAFFGQGTRLTVV.

The chain joins TRBV5-6 to TRBJ1-2, with D uncertain. Germline assignment: CDR1 SGHDT and CDR2 YYEEEE. V was pared by 4 bases and J by 7 bases, with 8 bases between. The CDR3 runs to 11 residues. Here the CDR3 DNA reads TGTGCCAGCAGCCTGGAGGGTGGCTACACCTTC. Translating gives CASSLEGGYTF.

This clone has only a few counts. The chain carries TRBV4-3 and TRBJ2-4; D not certain. With 3 bases removed from V and 3 bases from J, the gap between germline ends came to 15 bases. Germline CDR1 reads LGHNA; CDR2 reads YSLEER. CDR3 length: 16 amino acids. The CDR3 DNA reads as TGCGCCAGCAGCCAGGGGATAACCCCGGACAAAAACATTCAGTACTTC. This gives the protein CASSQGITPDKNIQYF.

This chain connects TRBV30 to TRBJ1-1; D not resolved. The CDR3 extends over 13 amino acids. V was pared by 0 bases and J by 3 bases, with 8 bases between. Germline V gene lookup returns CDR1 GTSNPN and CDR2 SVGIG (reference sequence). The CDR3 sequence is CAWSVRSYTEAFF. The CDR3 nucleotides are TGTGCCTGGAGTGTACGTAGCTACACTGAAGCTTTCTTT. Based on the CDR3 plus reference TRBV30 and TRBJ1-1, the full variable domain is SQTIHQWPATLVQPVGSPLSLECTVEGTSNPNLYWYRQAAGRGLQLLFYSVGIGQISSEVPQNLSASRPQDRQFILSSKKLLLSDSGFYLCAWSVRSYTEAFFGQGTRLTVV.

The gene calls are TRBV7-2 and TRBJ2-3, with D possibly matching TRBD2 (5 bases). V lost 8 bases, J lost 3 bases, and 18 bases lay in between. Germline CDR1 reads SGHTA; CDR2 reads FQGNSA. The CDR3 runs 15 residues. The chain's CDR3 is CASGRTWTATDTQYF. Here the CDR3 DNA reads TGTGCCAGCGGCCGGACTTGGACGGCAACAGATACGCAGTATTTT.

This sequence joins TRBV14 and TRBJ1-1; D ambiguous. CDR3 length: 11 amino acids. Germline V lookup: CDR1 SGHDN, CDR2 FVKESK. CDR3 coding DNA: TGTGCGAGTGGGTACACGACTGAAGCTTTCTTT. Its protein product is CASGYTTEAFF.

The chain employs TRBV19 and TRBJ1-5; D gene ambiguous. Between the trimmed V and J ends, which lost 4 bases and 7 bases, there was a span of 8 bases. The germline V gene has CDR1 LNHDA and CDR2 SQIVND (reference sequence). There are 12 residues in the CDR3. CDR3 loop: CASSKRGQPQHF. CDR3 sequence (DNA): TGTGCCAGTAGTAAACGTGGGCAGCCCCAGCATTTT.

The chain combines TRBV7-2 with TRBJ2-7; perhaps TRBD2 as D (5 bases). Trimming took off 3 bases at V and 6 bases at J, with 12 bases between the two ends. Germline V lookup: CDR1 SGHTA, CDR2 FQGNSA. The CDR3 loop spans 13 amino acids. CDR3 DNA sequence: TGTGCCAGCAGCTTCGCTGAGGGTGGCGAGCAGTACGTC. Its protein is CASSFAEGGEQYV.

V is TRBV1 and J is TRBJ2-4; the table calls TRBD2, which could not be checked here. TRBV1 is noted as a pseudogene. This CDR3 contains 15 residues. The CDR3 bases are TGCACCAGCACCCCCGGGACTAGCGGGGAAAACATTCAGTACTTC. Protein product: CTSTPGTSGENIQYF.

The chain has TRBV4-3 and TRBJ1-2; a weak D match, TRBD1 (6 bases). V lost 0 bases to trimming and J lost 2 bases, with 7 bases between them. The germline V gene encodes CDR1 LGHNA and CDR2 YSLEER. The length of the CDR3 is 14 residues. CDR3 sequence: CASSQEQGNYGYTF. The CDR3 DNA follows: TGCGCCAGCAGCCAAGAACAGGGAAACTATGGCTACACCTTC.

Details on this clone: This specimen includes other DNA sequences encoding the same CDR3. This rearrangement joins TRBV5-1 to TRBJ1-4; TRBD1 aligns across 8 bases. V dropped 2 bases and J dropped 7; count of bases not matched to a gene: 4. This CDR3 is built from 14 residues. From germline, CDR1 is SGHRS and CDR2 YFSETQ. In DNA form, the CDR3 reads TGCGCCAGCAGCTTCGGGACAGGCGGTGAAAAACTGTTTTTT. It codes for CASSFGTGGEKLFF.

The V and J genes are TRBV5-1 and TRBJ2-7; weak D call: TRBD2 (5 bases). Per the germline V gene, CDR1 is SGHRS and CDR2 is YFSETQ. This CDR3 region has 14 residues. V lost 2 bases, J lost 3 bases, and 12 bases lay in between. CDR3 sequence: CASSFNPGNYEQYV. The CDR3 nucleotides read TGCGCCAGCAGCTTCAACCCCGGGAACTACGAGCAGTACGTC.

The chain combines TRBV7-2 with TRBJ1-1, with TRBD1 matching over 7 bases. Germline CDR1 and CDR2: SGHTA and FQGNSA. The CDR3 has 14 residues. V shed 5 bases, J shed 3 bases, and the junction held 6 bases outside the gene matches. The CDR3 is CASSPRTGDTEAFF. The CDR3, as DNA: TGTGCCAGCAGCCCCAGAACAGGGGACACTGAAGCTTTCTTT.

The J gene is TRBJ1-3, the V gene TRBV7-2; D is possibly TRBD1 (6 bases). The ends were cut back, 4 bases at V and 0 bases at J, with 13 bases in the middle. Germline V gene sequence: CDR1 SGHTA, CDR2 FQGNSA. CDR3 length equals 16 residues. CDR3 sequence reads: CASSSDRQSSGNTIYF. In nucleotides, the CDR3 is TGTGCCAGCAGCTCTGACAGGCAGAGCTCTGGAAACACCATATATTTT.

The chain recombines TRBV7-3 with TRBJ2-1; D is perhaps TRBD1 or TRBD2 (6 bases each). V lost 5 bases and J 5 bases, leaving 19 bases between the germline ends. Germline V gene sequence: CDR1 SGHTA, CDR2 FQGTGA. The CDR3 spans 16 residues. The CDR3: CASSPARGAGNNEQFF. CDR3 bases: TGTGCCAGCAGCCCCGCGAGGGGGGCCGGAAACAATGAGCAGTTCTTC.

The chain uses TRBV7-9 and TRBJ2-4; 10 bases map to TRBD1. The V and J ends lost 4 bases and 4 bases, in that order; junction bases with no gene match: 4. The CDR3 runs to 15 residues. Germline CDR1 reads SEHNR; CDR2 reads FQNEAQ (reference sequence). The DNA for the CDR3 is TGTGCCAGCAGCTCCCCGGACAGGGGGAAAAACATTCAGTACTTC. Translation gives CASSSPDRGKNIQYF.

This clone was seen a single time. This chain joins TRBV24-1 and TRBJ2-3, with D uncertain. Deletions cut 3 bases from V and 0 bases from J, with 15 bases between. Germline-derived CDR1 and CDR2 are KGHDR and SFDVKD. This CDR3 has 17 amino acids. The CDR3: CATSDPRSATSTDTQYF. The CDR3 DNA sequence: TGTGCCACCAGTGATCCCCGTTCGGCAACTAGCACAGATACGCAGTATTTT.